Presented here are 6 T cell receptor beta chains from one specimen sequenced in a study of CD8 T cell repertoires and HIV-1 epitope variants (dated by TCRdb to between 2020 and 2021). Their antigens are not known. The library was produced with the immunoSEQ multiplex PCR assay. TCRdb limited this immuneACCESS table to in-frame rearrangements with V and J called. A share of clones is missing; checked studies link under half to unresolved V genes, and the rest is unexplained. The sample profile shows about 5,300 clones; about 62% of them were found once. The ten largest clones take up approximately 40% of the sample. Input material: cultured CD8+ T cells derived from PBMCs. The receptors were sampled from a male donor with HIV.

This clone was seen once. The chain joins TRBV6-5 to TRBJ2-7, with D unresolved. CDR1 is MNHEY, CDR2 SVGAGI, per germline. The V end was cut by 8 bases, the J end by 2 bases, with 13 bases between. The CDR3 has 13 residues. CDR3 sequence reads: CASPQRTPYEQYF. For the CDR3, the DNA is TGTGCCAGCCCTCAACGGACCCCCTACGAGCAGTACTTC.

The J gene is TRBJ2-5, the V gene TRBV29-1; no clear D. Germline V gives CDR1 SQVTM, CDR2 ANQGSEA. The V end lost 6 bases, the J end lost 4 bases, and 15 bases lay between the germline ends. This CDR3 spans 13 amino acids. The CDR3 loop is CSVLKGFPETQYF. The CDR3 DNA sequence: TGCAGCGTCCTAAAAGGGTTCCCAGAGACCCAGTACTTC. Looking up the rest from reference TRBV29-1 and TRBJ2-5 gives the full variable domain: SAVISQKPSRDICQRGTSLTIQCQVDSQVTMMFWYRQQPGQSLTLIATANQGSEATYESGFVIDKFPISRPNLTFSTLTVSNMSPEDSSIYLCSVLKGFPETQYFGPGTRLLVL.

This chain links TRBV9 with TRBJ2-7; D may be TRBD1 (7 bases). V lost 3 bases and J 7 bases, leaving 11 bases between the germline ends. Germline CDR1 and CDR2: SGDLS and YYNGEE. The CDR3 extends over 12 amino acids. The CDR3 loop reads CASSGAGGEQYF. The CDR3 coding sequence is TGTGCCAGCAGCGGAGCAGGGGGGGAGCAGTACTTC.

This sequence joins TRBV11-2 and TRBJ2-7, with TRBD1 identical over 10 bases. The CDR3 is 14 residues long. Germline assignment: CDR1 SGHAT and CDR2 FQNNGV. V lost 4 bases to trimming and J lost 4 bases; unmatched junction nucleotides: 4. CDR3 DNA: TGTGCCAGCAGCTCCGGACAGGGGGTTTACGAGCAGTACTTC. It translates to CASSSGQGVYEQYF.

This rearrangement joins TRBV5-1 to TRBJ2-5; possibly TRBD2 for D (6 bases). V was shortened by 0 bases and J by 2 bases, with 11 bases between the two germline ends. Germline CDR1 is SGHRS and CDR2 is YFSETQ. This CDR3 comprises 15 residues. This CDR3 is CASSLGASEQETQYF. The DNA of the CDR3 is TGCGCCAGCAGCTTGGGGGCTAGCGAACAAGAGACCCAGTACTTC.

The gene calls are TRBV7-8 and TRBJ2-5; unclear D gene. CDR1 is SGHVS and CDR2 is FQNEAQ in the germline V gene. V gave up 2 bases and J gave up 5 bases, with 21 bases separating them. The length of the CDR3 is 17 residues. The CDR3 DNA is TGTGCCAGCAGCTTAAGTCATAGCACCCCCCAGGCGGAGACCCAGTACTTC. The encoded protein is CASSLSHSTPQAETQYF.